The next 3 T cell receptor beta chains were all read from a single sample in a study of blood T cell repertoires in COVID-19. This table comes from immunoSEQ multiplex PCR, and its TCRdb copy is limited to in-frame clones, with some not included. The sample carries more than 110,000 clones, roughly 78% recorded once. Sequencing was carried out using PBMCs or T cells enriched from blood (not recorded which). The receptors originated from a woman aged 50 to 60 who had recovered from COVID-19.

This clone was found once. The V gene is TRBV7-9, the J gene TRBJ2-1; 8 nucleotides match TRBD2. V lost 1 base to trimming and J lost 6 bases; unmatched junction nucleotides: 5. The CDR3 has 15 residues. CDR1 and CDR2 (germline): SEHNR, FQNEAQ (reference sequence). CDR3 sequence reads: CASSLVIAGRNEQFF. CDR3 bases: TGTGCCAGCAGCTTAGTAATAGCGGGGCGCAATGAGCAGTTCTTC.

The rearrangement links TRBV7-6 to TRBJ2-7; 10 nucleotides align to TRBD1. Germline lookup yields CDR1 SGHVS and CDR2 FNYEAQ. The junction had 8 bases not matched to a gene; V was cut back by 5 bases and J by 4 bases. There are 15 residues in the CDR3. CDR3 in DNA: TGTGCCAGCAGCATCCGGGACAGGGGCCCTTACGAGCAGTACTTC. Translated, it gives CASSIRDRGPYEQYF.

The CDR3 here is CASSFPRGYTF. Here the CDR3 DNA reads TGTGCCAGCAGCTTCCCTAGAGGCTACACCTTC. This sequence joins TRBV7-9 and TRBJ1-2; D is unresolved. The CDR3 length is 11 residues. The ends were cut back, 3 bases at V and 8 bases at J, with 7 bases in the middle. Germline V gene lookup returns CDR1 SEHNR and CDR2 FQNEAQ (reference sequence).